The 30 T cell receptor beta chains in this list originate from one sample, sequenced in a study of blood T cell repertoires in COVID-19. The data were produced by immunoSEQ multiplex PCR, yet TCRdb's version contains in-frame clones alone and is incomplete. The repertoire has 270,000 or so clones, roughly 91% of them found once; the top ten carry about 2.5%. Sequenced sample: PBMCs or T cells enriched from blood (not recorded which). The receptors were sampled from a woman between 40 and 50 years old with acute COVID-19.

This chain uses TRBV2 with TRBJ1-1; D gene uncertain. Germline V gene sequence: CDR1 SNHLY, CDR2 FYNNEI. V lost 6 bases, J lost 2 bases, and 13 bases lay in between. The CDR3 runs to 14 residues. This CDR3 is CASRLHQTNTEAFF. The CDR3 DNA reads TGTGCCAGCAGATTACATCAGACTAACACTGAAGCTTTCTTT.

The gene calls are TRBV12-3 or TRBV12-4 and TRBJ2-1, with TRBD2 as a possible D gene (5 bases). The CDR3 extends over 13 amino acids. Trimming took 8 bases from V and 3 from J, leaving 11 bases between them. CDR3 sequence: CASQLGFYNEQFF. The CDR3 nucleotides read TGTGCCAGCCAACTAGGTTTCTACAATGAGCAGTTCTTC.

V is TRBV9 and J is TRBJ1-2, with unresolved D. Trimming took off 0 bases at V and 4 bases at J, with 7 bases between the two ends. Germline values: CDR1 SGDLS, CDR2 YYNGEE. The CDR3 covers 13 residues. CDR3 region: CASSVAGGYGYTF. The CDR3 region has the DNA TGTGCCAGCAGCGTAGCGGGTGGCTATGGCTACACCTTC. The variable domain in full, with the rest retrieved from reference TRBV9 and TRBJ1-2, is DSGVTQTPKHLITATGQRVTLRCSPRSGDLSVYWYQQSLDQGLQFLIQYYNGEERAKGNILERFSAQQFPDLHSELNLSSLELGDSALYFCASSVAGGYGYTFGSGTRLTVV.

The chain carries TRBV18 and TRBJ2-3; D gene ambiguous. Germline V gene sequence: CDR1 KGHSH, CDR2 LQKENI. V was cut by 3 bases and J by 3 bases, with 19 bases left in between. The CDR3 totals 17 residues. The CDR3 is CASSPLRTGTSTDTQYF. CDR3 bases: TGTGCCAGCTCACCTCTACGTACCGGTACCTCTACAGATACGCAGTATTTT.

The chain is built from TRBV6-5 and TRBJ1-5; D is perhaps TRBD1 (6 bases). V gave up 5 bases and J gave up 2 bases, with 10 bases separating them. Per germline, CDR1 MNHEY and CDR2 SVGAGI. The CDR3 is 14 residues long. The DNA for the CDR3 is TGTGCCAGCAGTATTGGACAGCGCAATCAGCCCCAGCATTTT. It yields the protein CASSIGQRNQPQHF.

The chain couples TRBV28 to TRBJ1-2; D perhaps matches TRBD1 (6 bases). Trimming removed 2 bases at V and 4 bases at J, with 11 bases between. The CDR3 extends over 14 amino acids. Germline V gene lookup returns CDR1 MDHEN and CDR2 SYDVKM. The CDR3 is CASSLASRGYGYTF. CDR3 bases: TGTGCCAGCAGTTTAGCTAGCAGGGGCTATGGCTACACCTTC.

This sequence joins TRBV28 and TRBJ2-1; D gene uncertain. CDR3 length: 14 amino acids. V was cut by 2 bases and J by 0 bases, with 5 bases left in between. CDR1 is MDHEN, CDR2 SYDVKM, per germline. In DNA, the CDR3 is TGTGCCAGCAGTTTACCGGGCTCCTACAATGAGCAGTTCTTC. It translates to CASSLPGSYNEQFF.

This chain uses TRBV19 with TRBJ1-2; 7 bases are a match to TRBD1. Germline V gene lookup returns CDR1 LNHDA and CDR2 SQIVND (reference sequence). The CDR3 has 13 amino acids. The V gene end was trimmed by 10 bases and the J gene end by 1 base; junction bases not matched to a gene: 6. CDR3 region: CATQDRLNYGYTF. For the CDR3, the DNA is TGTGCCACCCAGGACAGGCTTAACTATGGCTACACCTTC.

This chain uses TRBV9 with TRBJ1-6; 7 positions agree with TRBD1. Germline CDR1 is SGDLS and CDR2 is YYNGEE. This CDR3 is built from 14 residues. With V trimmed by 3 bases and J by 9 bases, 6 bases remained unmatched. The CDR3 DNA follows: TGTGCCAGCAGCGACCGGGACAGTGGTTCACCCCTCCACTTT. Translation: CASSDRDSGSPLHF.

The sample holds one count of this clone. This chain links TRBV9 with TRBJ2-3; TRBD2 matches at 7 bases. The CDR3 has 16 amino acids. V lost 0 bases to trimming and J lost 0 bases; unmatched junction nucleotides: 4. The germline CDR1 and CDR2 sequences are SGDLS and YYNGEE. In DNA form, the CDR3 reads TGTGCCAGCAGCGTAGGGTGGGGGGGAAGCACAGATACGCAGTATTTT. Translating gives CASSVGWGGSTDTQYF.

The chain has TRBV5-1 and TRBJ1-5, with 7 bases aligning to TRBD1. Trimming cost V 4 bases and J 9 bases; bases outside gene matches: 10. This CDR3 spans 14 amino acids. Germline V lookup: CDR1 SGHRS, CDR2 YFSETQ. As DNA, the CDR3 is TGCGCCAGCAGCGGATGGGACAGATCCAGGCCCCAGCATTTT. Its translation: CASSGWDRSRPQHF.

The chain joins TRBV18 to TRBJ1-2; TRBD1 matches 10 bases. The CDR3 has 16 residues. V shed 6 bases and J 8 bases; nucleotides not matched to a gene: 15. The germline CDR1 and CDR2 sequences are KGHSH and LQKENI. The CDR3, as DNA: TGTGCCAGCTCCCCCGCGGCGGGGACAGGGGAATTCGGCTACACCTTC. Translated: CASSPAAGTGEFGYTF.

The chain joins TRBV5-4 to TRBJ2-1; weak D call: TRBD1 (6 bases). The CDR3 runs to 14 residues. V was trimmed by 2 bases and J by 0 bases, leaving 6 bases between them. CDR1 and CDR2 (germline): SGHNT, YYREEE (reference sequence). The CDR3 sequence: CASSFRGSYNEQFF. CDR3 DNA: TGTGCCAGCAGCTTCAGGGGCTCCTACAATGAGCAGTTCTTC.

The chain carries TRBV7-3 and TRBJ2-1, with D possibly being TRBD2 (6 bases). The CDR3 contains 13 residues. Per germline, CDR1 SGHTA and CDR2 FQGTGA. V lost 3 bases and J lost 7, with 10 bases in between. The CDR3 region is CASSLGLWNEQFF. The CDR3 DNA is TGTGCCAGCAGCTTGGGACTTTGGAATGAGCAGTTCTTC.

V and J are TRBV10-3 and TRBJ2-1; D might be TRBD1 (6 bases). Germline V lookup: CDR1 ENHRY, CDR2 SYGVKD. V lost 0 bases, J lost 8 bases, and 14 bases lay in between. This CDR3 spans 15 amino acids. The CDR3 coding sequence is TGTGCCATCAGTGAGTCGGGGCAGGGGAGCGATGAGCAGTTCTTC. Translation gives CAISESGQGSDEQFF.

The chain couples TRBV5-1 to TRBJ1-4; D is perhaps TRBD1 (5 bases). Germline-derived CDR1 and CDR2 are SGHRS and YFSETQ. The CDR3 loop spans 13 amino acids. V was cut by 7 bases and J by 7 bases, with 14 bases left in between. CDR3 nucleotide sequence: TGCGCCAGCTCGCGGGGAGGGGCTGAAAAACTGTTTTTT. It is translated as CASSRGGAEKLFF. Full variable domain (outside the CDR3, taken from reference TRBV5-1 and TRBJ1-4): KAGVTQTPRYLIKTRGQQVTLSCSPISGHRSVSWYQQTPGQGLQFLFEYFSETQRNKGNFPGRFSGRQFSNSRSEMNVSTLELGDSALYLCASSRGGAEKLFFGSGTQLSVL.

This sequence joins TRBV5-6 and TRBJ1-1, with D perhaps TRBD1 (5 bases). With 0 bases removed from V and 5 bases from J, the gap between germline ends came to 11 bases. Germline V gene data show CDR1 as SGHDT and CDR2 as YYEEEE. The CDR3 length is 14 residues. CDR3: CASSLVPGKTEAFF. CDR3 DNA sequence: TGTGCCAGCAGCTTGGTTCCAGGGAAGACTGAAGCTTTCTTT.

The chain uses TRBV10-3 and TRBJ2-5; 9 bases are shared with TRBD2. The CDR3 length is 14 residues. The ends lost 7 bases at V and 5 bases at J; junction bases unmatched: 8. Germline lookup yields CDR1 ENHRY and CDR2 SYGVKD. CDR3 amino acids: CAINSGGRRETQYF. The CDR3, as DNA: TGTGCCATCAACAGCGGGGGGCGCCGGGAGACCCAGTACTTC.

The chain employs TRBV7-2 and TRBJ2-1, with 13 bases matching TRBD2. Per the germline V gene, CDR1 is SGHTA and CDR2 is FQGNSA. Trimming removed 5 bases from V and 6 bases from J; junction bases left unmatched: 4. The CDR3 runs 15 residues. CDR3 nucleotide sequence: TGTGCCAGCAGCGGCCGGACTAGCGGGAGCAATGAGCAGTTCTTC. Amino acid sequence: CASSGRTSGSNEQFF.

This chain uses TRBV27 with TRBJ1-2; 8 positions agree with TRBD1. CDR1 is MNHEY and CDR2 is SMNVEV in the germline V gene (reference sequence). V gave up 5 bases and J gave up 3 bases; unmatched junction bases: 8. The CDR3 consists of 15 residues. CDR3 region: CASSITGGQDYGYTF. CDR3 DNA: TGTGCCAGCAGTATAACAGGGGGACAGGACTATGGCTACACCTTC.

This clone came up once. The gene calls are TRBV7-2 and TRBJ2-1, with 10 bases that match TRBD2. From germline, CDR1 is SGHTA and CDR2 FQGNSA. The CDR3 is 16 residues long. Trimming at V came to 1 base and at J to 7 bases, leaving 7 bases not matched to a gene. CDR3 DNA sequence: TGTGCCAGCAGCTTAGGCCCAGCGGGGGGGCTTAATGAGCAGTTCTTC. Encoded protein: CASSLGPAGGLNEQFF.

Note on this clone: Other DNA variants within this sample encode the same CDR3. V and J are TRBV12-3 or TRBV12-4 and TRBJ1-1, with D possibly being TRBD1 (6 bases). CDR3 size: 12 residues. Trimming removed 3 bases from V and 5 bases from J, with 7 bases in between. DNA of the CDR3: TGTGCCAGCAGTTTGAGGGGGACTGAAGCTTTCTTT. Its protein is CASSLRGTEAFF.

CDR3 in DNA: TGCGCCAGCAGCTTGGGGGGACTATCACCGGGGGAGCAGTACTTC. Its translation is CASSLGGLSPGEQYF. The chain uses TRBV5-1 and TRBJ2-7; 7 bases match TRBD2. The length of the CDR3 is 15 residues. V gave up 0 bases and J gave up 7 bases; unmatched junction bases: 10. Germline values: CDR1 SGHRS, CDR2 YFSETQ.

This chain connects TRBV28 to TRBJ2-1; maybe TRBD2 (6 bases). V was pared by 5 bases and J by 7 bases, with 18 bases between. CDR3 length: 15 amino acids. Germline-derived CDR1 and CDR2 are MDHEN and SYDVKM. CDR3 region: CASSDGMVGGNEQFF. CDR3 DNA: TGTGCCAGCAGTGATGGGATGGTTGGGGGGAATGAGCAGTTCTTC.

This chain links TRBV11-3 with TRBJ2-7; D call uncertain. From germline, CDR1 is SGHNT and CDR2 YENEEA. The CDR3 consists of 14 residues. V was trimmed by 3 bases and J by 5 bases, leaving 14 bases between them. CDR3 sequence (DNA): TGTGCCAGCAGCTTTCACCCTTACGGAGACGAGCAGTACTTC. Residues: CASSFHPYGDEQYF.

This clone was detected only a few times. This sequence joins TRBV7-3 and TRBJ2-1; D is perhaps TRBD2 (6 bases). This CDR3 is built from 12 residues. Germline CDR1 and CDR2: SGHTA and FQGTGA. Trimming cost V 2 bases and J 8 bases, with 7 bases left between them. CDR3 DNA sequence: TGTGCCAGCAGCTTAGGAGGGGATGAGCAGTTCTTC. This encodes CASSLGGDEQFF.

The chain is built from TRBV6-2 or TRBV6-3 and TRBJ1-4; tentatively, D is TRBD1 (6 bases). In germline, CDR1 is MNHEY, CDR2 SVGEGT. The CDR3 loop spans 14 amino acids. Trimming stripped 5 bases from V and 10 bases from J, with 17 bases between. Here the CDR3 DNA reads TGTGCCAGCAGTAGGGACAAGCCGGTGGGAAAACTGTTTTTT. This encodes CASSRDKPVGKLFF.

This sequence joins TRBV9 and TRBJ1-1; TRBD1 might be the D (5 bases). The V end was cut by 3 bases, the J end by 7 bases, with 22 bases between. This CDR3 is 16 amino acids long. Germline V lookup: CDR1 SGDLS, CDR2 YYNGEE. CDR3 sequence: CASSEIRGGLGDEAFF. The CDR3 coding sequence is TGTGCCAGCAGCGAAATTCGCGGGGGACTCGGTGATGAAGCTTTCTTT. Complete variable domain (other parts from reference TRBV9 and TRBJ1-1): DSGVTQTPKHLITATGQRVTLRCSPRSGDLSVYWYQQSLDQGLQFLIQYYNGEERAKGNILERFSAQQFPDLHSELNLSSLELGDSALYFCASSEIRGGLGDEAFFGQGTRLTVV.

This chain links TRBV2 with TRBJ1-1; TRBD1 is a possible D gene (6 bases). The CDR3 extends over 13 amino acids. V was trimmed by 5 bases and J by 8 bases, leaving 15 bases between them. Germline lookup yields CDR1 SNHLY and CDR2 FYNNEI. The CDR3: CASSQLTQGEAFF. CDR3 nucleotide sequence: TGTGCCAGCAGTCAGCTTACACAGGGCGAAGCTTTCTTT.

This chain links TRBV27 with TRBJ2-1, with a weak D call TRBD2 (6 bases). The germline V gene has CDR1 MNHEY and CDR2 SMNVEV (reference sequence). This CDR3 contains 15 residues. The V gene lost 7 bases and the J gene lost 5 bases, with 18 bases spanning the gap. For the CDR3, the DNA is TGTGCCAGCAATAGCGGCCGTTTATTGAACAATGAGCAGTTCTTC. It is translated as CASNSGRLLNNEQFF.